One sample yielded the 26 T cell receptor beta chains listed below, sequenced in a study of vaccination and CD4 T cells after COVID-19. No antigens are known for them. The treatment is: approximately nine-day PBMC culture with coronavirus spike peptide pools or control peptides (ViraFEST assay). Cultured CD4+ T-cell DNA underwent Oncomine TCR Beta short-read sequencing. One entry per CDR3 protein results from TCRdb running MiXCR on the PCR reads. The sample lists about 12,000 distinct CDR3 sequences; 55% to 65% were seen once. Material: CD4+ T cells from blood, cultured in vitro. The receptors originated from a human donor who had recovered from COVID-19.

The table lists this clonotype with a few counts. The V call is TRBV15, the J call TRBJ2-5; 7 bases are a match to TRBD1. The CDR3 covers 15 residues. CDR1 LNHNV and CDR2 YYDKDF come from the germline V gene (reference sequence). Trimming took 2 bases from V and 1 from J; bases not matched to a gene: 4. CDR3 bases: TGTGCCACCAGCAGAAAAACAGGGGCCCAAGAGACCCAGTACTTC. Translated, it gives CATSRKTGAQETQYF.

V usage is TRBV20-1 and J usage is TRBJ1-2, with D maybe TRBD1 (5 bases). The germline V and J ends were trimmed by 6 bases and 0 bases, with 17 bases remaining between them. CDR1 and CDR2 (germline): DFQATT, SNEGSKA (reference sequence). This CDR3 contains 15 residues. The DNA for the CDR3 is TGCAGTGCAAAGGACGGAGGACAAGCTAACTATGGCTACACCTTC. This codes for CSAKDGGQANYGYTF.

This clonotype appeared once. The CDR3: CAWSGLGGTDTQYF. The CDR3 DNA follows: TGTGCCTGGAGCGGACTAGGCGGGACAGATACGCAGTATTTT. The chain joins TRBV30 to TRBJ2-3, with 7 bases that match TRBD2. CDR1 and CDR2 from the germline V gene are GTSNPN and SVGIG (reference sequence). The CDR3 length is 14 residues. The junction had 6 bases not matched to a gene; V was cut back by 3 bases and J by 3 bases.

The chain joins TRBV7-6 to TRBJ2-7, with TRBD2 matching 7 bases. Germline V gene lookup returns CDR1 SGHVS and CDR2 FNYEAQ. V gave up 5 bases and J gave up 5 bases; unmatched junction bases: 9. The CDR3 has 14 residues. CDR3 nucleotide sequence: TGTGCCAGCAGCACCCGAGGGAGGGTGAACGAGCAGTACTTC. Protein sequence: CASSTRGRVNEQYF.

V usage is TRBV7-2 and J usage is TRBJ1-2, with 7 bases matching TRBD1. The CDR3 runs to 13 residues. With V trimmed by 3 bases and J by 2 bases, 0 bases remained unmatched. Looked up from germline, CDR1 is SGHTA and CDR2 is FQGNSA. The CDR3 spells CASSLGQNYGYTF. The DNA of the CDR3 is TGTGCCAGCAGCTTGGGACAGAACTATGGCTACACCTTC. Drawing the rest from reference TRBV7-2 and TRBJ1-2, the complete variable domain is GAGVSQSPSNKVTEKGKDVELRCDPISGHTALYWYRQSLGQGLEFLIYFQGNSAPDKSGLPSDRFSAERTGGSVSTLTIQRTQQEDSAVYLCASSLGQNYGYTFGSGTRLTVV.

The rearrangement joins TRBV15 to TRBJ2-3; D is undetermined. Germline CDR1 is LNHNV and CDR2 is YYDKDF (reference sequence). V shed 1 base and J shed 2 bases, with 13 bases lying between them. The length of the CDR3 is 16 residues. CDR3 sequence reads: CATSRGLHENTDTQYF. CDR3 bases: TGTGCCACCAGCAGAGGCCTACACGAGAACACAGATACGCAGTATTTT. The whole variable domain, filled in from reference TRBV15 and TRBJ2-3, reads DAMVIQNPRYQVTQFGKPVTLSCSQTLNHNVMYWYQQKSSQAPKLLFHYYDKDFNNEADTPDNFQSRRPNTSFCFLDIRSPGLGDTAMYLCATSRGLHENTDTQYFGPGTRLTVL.

The V call is TRBV6-2 or TRBV6-3, the J call TRBJ2-1, with 9 positions matching TRBD2. The CDR3 is made up of 17 amino acids. The germline V gene has CDR1 MNHEY and CDR2 SVGEGT. V lost 3 bases to trimming and J lost 3 bases; unmatched junction nucleotides: 9. The CDR3 loop reads CASSYSPPSGIYNEQFF. The CDR3 DNA reads TGTGCCAGCAGTTATAGTCCTCCTAGCGGGATCTACAATGAGCAGTTCTTC.

This clonotype has a handful of counts. The rearrangement links TRBV7-8 to TRBJ2-5; the D is unclear. The CDR3 runs 16 residues. Trimming took off 5 bases at V and 2 bases at J, with 18 bases between the two ends. CDR1 and CDR2 from the germline V gene are SGHVS and FQNEAQ. The CDR3 spells CASSRSTGLRQETQYF. CDR3 nucleotide sequence: TGTGCCAGCAGCCGGTCTACGGGCCTTCGTCAAGAGACCCAGTACTTC.

The chain couples TRBV18 to TRBJ1-6; TRBD1 is a possible D gene (5 bases). The CDR3 runs to 14 residues. The ends were cut back, 3 bases at V and 5 bases at J, with 8 bases in the middle. Germline lookup yields CDR1 KGHSH and CDR2 LQKENI. DNA of the CDR3: TGTGCCAGCTCACCCCAGGGCAATAATTCACCCCTCCACTTT. This encodes CASSPQGNNSPLHF.

V is TRBV2 and J is TRBJ1-1; D not certain. The V end lost 6 bases, the J end lost 2 bases, and 13 bases lay between the germline ends. CDR1 SNHLY and CDR2 FYNNEI come from the germline V gene. The CDR3 contains 14 residues. The DNA for the CDR3 is TGTGCCAGCAGCCCCAGGACGGGTAACACTGAAGCTTTCTTT. Amino acid sequence: CASSPRTGNTEAFF.

The V gene is TRBV20-1, the J gene TRBJ2-7, with no clear D. The V end was cut by 7 bases, the J end by 3 bases, with 10 bases between. Germline V gene data show CDR1 as DFQATT and CDR2 as SNEGSKA (reference sequence). This CDR3 spans 11 amino acids. The CDR3 region has the DNA TGCAGTGTATTGCAAATCTACGAGCAGTACTTC. Its protein product is CSVLQIYEQYF.

This sequence joins TRBV9 and TRBJ1-1; D is possibly TRBD1 (6 bases). The V end lost 0 bases, the J end lost 0 bases, and 9 bases lay between the germline ends. Looked up from germline, CDR1 is SGDLS and CDR2 is YYNGEE. CDR3 length equals 15 residues. The CDR3 DNA is TGTGCCAGCAGCGTAGTAACAGGGATGAACACTGAAGCTTTCTTT. Protein product: CASSVVTGMNTEAFF.

This clonotype was detected only once. This sequence joins TRBV20-1 and TRBJ2-2; no firm D call. Trimming cost V 3 bases and J 0 bases, with 8 bases left between them. Germline V CDR1 and CDR2: DFQATT, SNEGSKA (reference sequence). The CDR3 is 14 amino acids. The CDR3 loop reads CSASDGSNTGELFF. The CDR3 DNA sequence: TGCAGTGCTAGTGACGGATCGAACACCGGGGAGCTGTTTTTT.

The gene calls are TRBV11-2 and TRBJ1-1; no clear D. The CDR3 sequence is 13 residues long. Germline V lookup: CDR1 SGHAT, CDR2 FQNNGV. Trimming took 4 bases from V and 1 from J, leaving 7 bases between them. CDR3 protein: CASSSHRNTEAFF. DNA for the CDR3: TGTGCCAGCAGCTCTCACAGGAACACTGAAGCTTTCTTT. Combining the CDR3 with reference TRBV11-2 and TRBJ1-1 gives the whole variable domain EAGVAQSPRYKIIEKRQSVAFWCNPISGHATLYWYQQILGQGPKLLIQFQNNGVVDDSQLPKDRFSAERLKGVDSTLKIQPAKLEDSAVYLCASSSHRNTEAFFGQGTRLTVV.

J is TRBJ2-7 and V is TRBV6-1; D gene uncertain. V lost 1 base and J 3 bases, leaving 16 bases between the germline ends. CDR1 and CDR2 from the germline V gene are MNHNS and SASEGT. The CDR3 runs 16 residues. CDR3 amino acids: CASSEGMGQSYYEQYF. The CDR3 DNA reads as TGTGCCAGCAGTGAAGGGATGGGCCAGTCTTACTACGAGCAGTACTTC.

The rearrangement uses TRBV6-1 and TRBJ2-1; the D is unclear. The CDR3 spans 11 residues. Germline lookup yields CDR1 MNHNS and CDR2 SASEGT. The V and J ends lost 2 bases and 9 bases respectively, with 5 bases between them. CDR3 in DNA: TGTGCCAGCAGTGAACAGGCTGAGCAGTTCTTC. Its protein is CASSEQAEQFF.

This clonotype was counted a few times. The rearrangement links TRBV2 to TRBJ1-5; D perhaps matches TRBD1 (5 bases). This CDR3 comprises 15 residues. Trimming took off 6 bases at V and 0 bases at J, with 12 bases between the two ends. Germline values: CDR1 SNHLY, CDR2 FYNNEI. CDR3 sequence reads: CASRGDFISNQPQHF. CDR3 sequence (DNA): TGTGCCAGCAGGGGGGATTTTATTAGCAATCAGCCCCAGCATTTT.

This chain links TRBV11-3 with TRBJ2-1; 8 bases are shared with TRBD2. Germline assignment: CDR1 SGHNT and CDR2 YENEEA. V trimming: 5 bases; J trimming: 2 bases; junction bases outside the gene matches: 5. This CDR3 contains 15 residues. CDR3 bases: TGTGCCAGCAGCGCAACTAGCGGACCCTACAATGAGCAGTTCTTC. Its translation: CASSATSGPYNEQFF.

The CDR3 protein is CATSRDHERERGYTF. CDR3 bases: TGTGCCACCAGCAGAGATCATGAGAGGGAGAGGGGCTACACCTTC. The rearrangement joins TRBV15 to TRBJ1-2; no clear D. This CDR3 comprises 15 residues. Deletions cut 0 bases from V and 8 bases from J, with 16 bases between. Germline V gives CDR1 LNHNV, CDR2 YYDKDF (reference sequence).

The rearrangement uses TRBV28 and TRBJ1-6; perhaps TRBD1 as D (5 bases). CDR3 length equals 18 residues. CDR1 is MDHEN and CDR2 is SYDVKM in the germline V gene. With 5 bases removed from V and 4 bases from J, the gap between germline ends came to 21 bases. The CDR3 protein is CASSPLGPTRGYNSPLHF. CDR3 in DNA: TGTGCCAGCAGTCCCCTGGGGCCTACCAGAGGATATAATTCACCCCTCCACTTT.

The genes are TRBV20-1 and TRBJ2-3, with D perhaps TRBD2 (6 bases). The CDR3 spans 15 residues. V was shortened by 6 bases and J by 2 bases, with 18 bases between the two germline ends. CDR1 is DFQATT, CDR2 SNEGSKA, per germline (reference sequence). CDR3 sequence (DNA): TGCAGTGCGAGCTTCATAGCGGCAGACACAGATACGCAGTATTTT. Residues: CSASFIAADTDTQYF.

J is TRBJ1-3 and V is TRBV11-2, with D maybe TRBD1 (5 bases). This CDR3 comprises 16 residues. V dropped 6 bases and J dropped 0 bases, with 15 bases sitting between them. Germline CDR1 is SGHAT and CDR2 is FQNNGV. The CDR3 is CASRSPRGSSGNTIYF. CDR3 coding DNA: TGTGCCAGCAGGAGTCCTCGGGGCAGCTCTGGAAACACCATATATTTT.

This clonotype was seen more than once but under ten times. J is TRBJ1-1 and V is TRBV6-1; D ambiguous. V lost 8 bases and J lost 0, with 13 bases in between. The germline CDR1 and CDR2 sequences are MNHNS and SASEGT. This CDR3 comprises 14 residues. CDR3 protein: CASRRFVMNTEAFF. The CDR3 region has the DNA TGTGCCAGCCGACGGTTCGTGATGAACACTGAAGCTTTCTTT.

Relative to its sample, this clonotype is large. The chain carries TRBV20-1 and TRBJ2-2, with D perhaps TRBD1 (6 bases). Germline CDR1 and CDR2: DFQATT and SNEGSKA (reference sequence). The CDR3 contains 14 residues. With 6 bases removed from V and 4 bases from J, the gap between germline ends came to 15 bases. DNA for the CDR3: TGCAGTGCACAGGACAGAGTGTCCACCGGGGAGCTGTTTTTT. This translates into CSAQDRVSTGELFF.

This chain links TRBV20-1 with TRBJ1-5; tentatively, D is TRBD1 (5 bases). V was pared by 3 bases and J by 5 bases, with 11 bases between. Germline lookup yields CDR1 DFQATT and CDR2 SNEGSKA (reference sequence). The CDR3 runs to 13 residues. CDR3 in amino acids: CSASPGAYQPQHF. The CDR3 DNA reads TGCAGTGCTAGCCCCGGGGCCTATCAGCCCCAGCATTTT.

This chain joins TRBV6-1 and TRBJ2-5; 8 bases line up with TRBD1. V trimming: 5 bases; J trimming: 2 bases; junction bases outside the gene matches: 10. The CDR3 is 16 amino acids. Per germline, CDR1 MNHNS and CDR2 SASEGT. The CDR3 nucleotides read TGTGCCAGCAGTAAGAGAGACAGGGGATCACAAGAGACCCAGTACTTC. Encoded protein: CASSKRDRGSQETQYF.